The entry below describes one T cell receptor beta chain. The entry originates in a study of technical replicates of blood from several donors. Trimming cost V 3 bases and J 2 bases; bases outside gene matches: 14. CDR1 and CDR2 from the germline V gene are PRHDT and FYEKMQ (reference sequence). CDR3 length: 18 residues. Sequenced by immunoSEQ multiplex PCR; TCRdb stores in-frame clones only, minus some. The table includes 55,000 to 85,000 clones, approximately 96% detected once. Sequenced input: T cells isolated from PBMCs. The clonotype comes from a human donor in good health. The chain uses TRBV13 and TRBJ1-2; 8 bases align to TRBD1. The CDR3 DNA reads as TGTGCCAGCAGCTTGAGAGGATACGGACAGGGTACCAACTATGGCTACACCTTC. Protein product: CASSLRGYGQGTNYGYTF.